Sequencing of this T cell receptor (beta chain) was carried out in a study of vaccination and CD4 T cells after COVID-19. With respect to this clonotype: Its antigen is still unknown. The CDR3 carries no conserved terminal phenylalanine or tryptophan, so it likely arises from a read error.

Sample treatment: roughly 10-day PBMC culture with coronavirus spike peptide pools or control peptides (ViraFEST assay). Researchers collected the unexposed donor's CD4+ T cells before the COVID-19 pandemic (2011-2018). Cultured CD4+ T cell DNA underwent sequencing with the Oncomine TCR Beta short-read assay. In this case, cultured CD4+ T cells provided the extracted genomic DNA. One entry per CDR3 protein, called by TCRdb with MiXCR from the PCR reads. This table has 7,000 or so distinct CDR3 sequences, 30% to 40% appearing once. The CDR3 is 13 residues long. V was trimmed by 5 bases and J by 7 bases, leaving 14 bases between them. The germline CDR1 and CDR2 sequences are LNHDA and SQIVND (reference sequence).

This TCR came from a human donor in good health. Sample: CD4+ T cells from blood, cultured in vitro. The chain recombines TRBV19 with TRBJ1-2; D possibly corresponds to TRBD1 (5 bases). CDR3 amino acids: CASSDQGFSGYTI. CDR3 in DNA: TGTGCCAGTAGTGATCAGGGTTTCTCTGGCTACACCATC.